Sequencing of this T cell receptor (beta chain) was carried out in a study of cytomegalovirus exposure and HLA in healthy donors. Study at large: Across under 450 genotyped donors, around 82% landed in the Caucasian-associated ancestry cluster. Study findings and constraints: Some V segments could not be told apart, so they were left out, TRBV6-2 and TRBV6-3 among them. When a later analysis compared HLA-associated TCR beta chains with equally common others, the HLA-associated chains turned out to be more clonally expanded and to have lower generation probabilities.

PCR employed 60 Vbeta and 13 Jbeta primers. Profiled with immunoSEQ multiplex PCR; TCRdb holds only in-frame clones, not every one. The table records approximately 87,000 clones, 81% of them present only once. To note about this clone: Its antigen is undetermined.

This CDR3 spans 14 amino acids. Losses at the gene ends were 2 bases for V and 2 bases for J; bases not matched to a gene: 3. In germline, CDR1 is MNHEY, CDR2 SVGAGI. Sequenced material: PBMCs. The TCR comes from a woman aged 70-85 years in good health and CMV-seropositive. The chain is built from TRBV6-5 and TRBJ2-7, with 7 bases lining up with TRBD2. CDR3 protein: CASSYGRGAYEQYF. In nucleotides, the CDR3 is TGTGCCAGCAGTTACGGTCGGGGGGCCTACGAGCAGTACTTC.